The entry below describes one TCR beta chain. The sorter processed each CD8+ T cell subset in triplicate at over 250,000 cells apiece. The libraries of TRB cDNA were constructed through 5' RACE using UMI labels. TCRdb re-analyzed the 5' RACE reads; it lists each CDR3 protein once, without DNA. The sample's table shows over 35,000 distinct CDR3 sequences. This CDR3 contains 12 residues. Per the germline V gene, CDR1 is MDHEN and CDR2 is SYDVKM. The data were obtained in a study of CXCR3-negative and CXCR3-positive naive CD8 T cells. Turning to the study itself: Total TRB output reached 110 million to 150 million reads, about 1.5 +/- 0.3 million per library.

J is TRBJ2-7 and V is TRBV28. The sequence derives from a human donor in good health. Some clones in this sample may be carry-over from other donors' samples. The source material was memory CD8+ T cells from blood. This chain's CDR3 is CASSFGSAWQYF.